This T cell receptor beta chain came from a study of shared clonotypes between healthy human individuals. Only Caucasian adults living in Nashville, Tennessee served as donors. V lost 3 bases and J lost 2; bases outside the gene matches: 3. The length of the CDR3 is 14 residues. Looked up from germline, CDR1 is SGHTA and CDR2 is FQGNSA. As for this clone: The sample carries other DNA sequences with the same CDR3.

The table came from immunoSEQ multiplex PCR; TCRdb's copy has only in-frame clones and leaves some out. The table lists millions of clones, 90% to 95% of them singletons. The sequencing sample was made of naive CD4+ T cells sorted from blood. Subset given: CD45RA+ positively selected. This TCR was recovered from a man between 18 and 29 years old in good health. The rearrangement uses TRBV7-2 and TRBJ2-7; TRBD1 matches 8 bases. CDR3 bases: TGTGCCAGCAGCTTTGACAGGGGTCCCTACGAGCAGTACTTC. As protein: CASSFDRGPYEQYF.